The present T cell receptor beta chain was sequenced within a study of shared clonotypes between healthy human individuals. Naive CD8 populations comprised CD45RO-negative cells positively selected for CCR7, excluding terminally differentiated effector memory CD45RA+ cells. About this clone: Its matching antigen is unknown. Other DNA sequences within the sample encode an identical CDR3.

Using approximately 190 ng DNA, approximately 30,000 T cell genomes, the sorted-subset replicate PCRs were run. Authors' methods: ImmunoSEQ sequences covered only the junction and lacked quality scores; filtering therefore differed. Some clones are missing from TCRdb's copy, which holds only in-frame ones; the method was immunoSEQ multiplex PCR. That table gives V, J and clone size, and the DNA gave D and trimming. The profile shows about 2.1 million clones, 85% to 95% of them singletons. This CDR3 is built from 12 residues. V was shortened by 0 bases and J by 7 bases, with 4 bases between the two germline ends. Germline V gives CDR1 MRHNA, CDR2 SNTAGT. Points from the study as a whole: Richness estimates generally favored naive over memory subsets. The four-donor shared clonotypes exceeded non-shared clonotypes in generation probability, with non-shared ones scoring lower.

The specimen was naive CD8+ T cells from PBMCs. The clonotype comes from a man aged 18 to 35 in good health. Some clones in this sample may be carry-over from other donors' samples. The genes are TRBV6-4 and TRBJ2-1; D remains ambiguous. The CDR3 spells CASSDSRNEQFF. DNA of the CDR3: TGTGCCAGCAGTGACTCGAGGAATGAGCAGTTCTTC.